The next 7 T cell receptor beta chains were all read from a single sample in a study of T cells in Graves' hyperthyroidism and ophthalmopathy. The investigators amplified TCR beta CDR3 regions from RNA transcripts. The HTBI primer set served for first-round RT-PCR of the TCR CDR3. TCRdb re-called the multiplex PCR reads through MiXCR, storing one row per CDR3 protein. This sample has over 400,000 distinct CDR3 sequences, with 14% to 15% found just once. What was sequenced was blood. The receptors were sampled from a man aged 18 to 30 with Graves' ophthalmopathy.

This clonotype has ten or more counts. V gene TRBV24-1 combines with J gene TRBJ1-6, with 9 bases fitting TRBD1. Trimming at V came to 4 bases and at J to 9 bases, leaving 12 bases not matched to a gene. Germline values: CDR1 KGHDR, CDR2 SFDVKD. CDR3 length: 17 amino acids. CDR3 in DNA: TGTGCCACCAGTGACTCTACAGGGGGCGCGGGAACTTCACCCCTCCACTTT. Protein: CATSDSTGGAGTSPLHF.

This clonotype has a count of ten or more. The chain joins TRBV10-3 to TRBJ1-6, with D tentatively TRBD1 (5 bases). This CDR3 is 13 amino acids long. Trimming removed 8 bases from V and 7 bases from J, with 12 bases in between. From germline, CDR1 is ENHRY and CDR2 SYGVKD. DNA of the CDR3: TGTGCCATCTTCCAGGGTGGGAATTCACCCCTCCACTTT. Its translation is CAIFQGGNSPLHF.

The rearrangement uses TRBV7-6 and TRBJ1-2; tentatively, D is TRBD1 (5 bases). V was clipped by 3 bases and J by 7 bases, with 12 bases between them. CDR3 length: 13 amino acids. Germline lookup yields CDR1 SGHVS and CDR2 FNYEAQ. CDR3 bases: TGTGCCAGCAGCTTTTCCAGGGCAGGTGGCTACACCTTC. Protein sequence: CASSFSRAGGYTF.

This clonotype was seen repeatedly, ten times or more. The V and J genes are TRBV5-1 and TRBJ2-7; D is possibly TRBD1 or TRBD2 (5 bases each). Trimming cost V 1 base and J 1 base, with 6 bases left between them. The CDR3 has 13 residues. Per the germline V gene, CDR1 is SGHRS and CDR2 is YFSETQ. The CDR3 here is CASSLWGSYEQYF. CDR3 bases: TGCGCCAGCAGCTTGTGGGGGTCCTACGAGCAGTACTTC.

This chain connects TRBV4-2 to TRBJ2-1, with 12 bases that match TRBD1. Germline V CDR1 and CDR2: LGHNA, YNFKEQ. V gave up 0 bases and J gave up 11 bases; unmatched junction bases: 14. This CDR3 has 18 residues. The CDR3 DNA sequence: TGTGCCAGCAGCCAAGAAAACGAACGTTCGGGACAGGGGGCAAAGCAGTTCTTC. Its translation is CASSQENERSGQGAKQFF.

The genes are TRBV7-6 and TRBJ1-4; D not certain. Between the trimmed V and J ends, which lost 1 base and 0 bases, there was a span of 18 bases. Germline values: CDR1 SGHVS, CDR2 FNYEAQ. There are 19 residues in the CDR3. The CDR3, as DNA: TGTGCCAGCAGCTTAGATCCGGCTTCCCCAAGTTCAACTAATGAAAAACTGTTTTTT. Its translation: CASSLDPASPSSTNEKLFF.

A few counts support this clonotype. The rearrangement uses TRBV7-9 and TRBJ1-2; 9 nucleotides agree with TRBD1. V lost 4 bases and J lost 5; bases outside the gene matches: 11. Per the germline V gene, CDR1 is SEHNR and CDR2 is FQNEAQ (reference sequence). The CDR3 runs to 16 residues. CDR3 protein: CASSSGTGFGGYGYTF. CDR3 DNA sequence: TGTGCCAGCAGCTCTGGGACAGGGTTTGGTGGGTATGGCTACACCTTC.